These 7 T cell receptor beta chains came from one sample sequenced in a study of CD8 T cells in ankylosing spondylitis. TCRdb itself ran the 5' RACE reads through MiXCR, one entry per CDR3 protein. The table has some 300,000 distinct CDR3 sequences, under 25% seen once; the top ten hold approximately 3.7%. Specimen: blood, either unsorted or a sorted T cell fraction (not recorded which). Source of these receptors: a female donor with ankylosing spondylitis or in good health (not recorded which).

The V and J genes are TRBV10-3 and TRBJ2-1; D unclear. CDR1 and CDR2 from the germline V gene are ENHRY and SYGVKD. Trimming stripped 0 bases from V and 8 bases from J, with 17 bases between. The CDR3 runs to 16 residues. CDR3 residues: CAISESSTLASHEQFF. In nucleotides, the CDR3 is TGTGCCATCAGTGAGTCTAGCACACTGGCGTCTCATGAGCAGTTCTTC.

The rearrangement uses TRBV5-1 and TRBJ2-2, with a tentative D call TRBD2 (6 bases). Looked up from germline, CDR1 is SGHRS and CDR2 is YFSETQ. CDR3 length: 15 amino acids. V was cut by 2 bases and J by 5 bases, with 13 bases left in between. The CDR3 is CASSLGGAGTGELFF. The CDR3 bases are TGCGCCAGCAGCTTAGGAGGGGCGGGGACCGGGGAGCTGTTTTTT.

This chain joins TRBV5-8 and TRBJ2-1, with TRBD2 matching 7 bases. Germline CDR1 SGHTS, CDR2 YDEGEE. J lost 2 bases, V lost 2 bases, and 10 bases had no gene match. This CDR3 comprises 17 residues. CDR3 amino acids: CASSFSLLAETYNEQFF. The DNA of the CDR3 is TGTGCCAGCAGCTTCTCACTTCTAGCGGAGACCTACAATGAGCAGTTCTTC.

V usage is TRBV6-5 and J usage is TRBJ2-1; 8 bases are shared with TRBD1. With V trimmed by 7 bases and J by 7 bases, 21 bases remained unmatched. Germline-derived CDR1 and CDR2 are MNHEY and SVGAGI. The CDR3 contains 18 residues. The CDR3 is CASKPDSGPGGGGNEQFF. CDR3 nucleotide sequence: TGTGCCAGCAAACCTGATTCGGGCCCAGGGGGCGGAGGGAATGAGCAGTTCTTC.

This clonotype showed up just a few times. The chain links TRBV5-1 to TRBJ2-2; D unresolved. The germline CDR1 and CDR2 sequences are SGHRS and YFSETQ. Trimming shortened V by 4 bases and J by 2 bases, and 18 bases separated the two germline ends. CDR3 length: 17 residues. CDR3 protein: CASSPLARSINTGELFF. For the CDR3, the DNA is TGCGCCAGCAGCCCCCTGGCGCGGTCCATTAACACCGGGGAGCTGTTTTTT. Full variable domain (rest looked up from reference TRBV5-1 and TRBJ2-2): KAGVTQTPRYLIKTRGQQVTLSCSPISGHRSVSWYQQTPGQGLQFLFEYFSETQRNKGNFPGRFSGRQFSNSRSEMNVSTLELGDSALYLCASSPLARSINTGELFFGEGSRLTVL.

In this sample, this clonotype turned up a few times. The chain links TRBV20-1 to TRBJ1-5; possibly TRBD1 for D (5 bases). Germline CDR1 DFQATT, CDR2 SNEGSKA (reference sequence). This CDR3 region has 14 residues. Between the trimmed V and J ends, which lost 7 bases and 1 base, there was a span of 14 bases. In DNA, the CDR3 is TGCAGTGTCCCGGACAACAGGAGCAATCAGCCCCAGCATTTT. Protein product: CSVPDNRSNQPQHF.

A note on this clonotype: This may come from a read error, since a much larger clone is one base off. J is TRBJ1-1 and V is TRBV20-1, with TRBD1 identical over 9 bases. CDR1 and CDR2 from the germline V gene are DFQATT and SNEGSKA (reference sequence). The CDR3 sequence is 17 residues long. The CDR3: CCASRQGGYVGNTEAFF. The CDR3 DNA follows: TGCTGTGCCTCAAGACAGGGGGGTTACGTTGGGAACACTGAAGCTTTCTTT.